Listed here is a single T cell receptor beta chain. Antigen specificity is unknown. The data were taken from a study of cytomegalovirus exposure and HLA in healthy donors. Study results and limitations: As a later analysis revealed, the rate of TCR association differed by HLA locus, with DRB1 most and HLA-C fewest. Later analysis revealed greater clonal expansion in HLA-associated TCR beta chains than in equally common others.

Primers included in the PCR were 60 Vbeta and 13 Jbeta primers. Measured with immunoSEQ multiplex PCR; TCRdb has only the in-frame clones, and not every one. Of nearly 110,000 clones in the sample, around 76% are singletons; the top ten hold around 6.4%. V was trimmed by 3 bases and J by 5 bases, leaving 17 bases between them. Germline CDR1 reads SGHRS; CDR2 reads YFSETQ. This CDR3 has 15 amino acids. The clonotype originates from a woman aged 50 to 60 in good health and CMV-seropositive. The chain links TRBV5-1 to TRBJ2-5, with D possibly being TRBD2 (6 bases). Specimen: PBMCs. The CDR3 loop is CASSSGTHGRETQYF. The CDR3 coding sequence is TGCGCCAGCAGCTCCGGGACTCATGGGCGGGAGACCCAGTACTTC. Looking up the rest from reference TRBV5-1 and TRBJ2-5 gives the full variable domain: KAGVTQTPRYLIKTRGQQVTLSCSPISGHRSVSWYQQTPGQGLQFLFEYFSETQRNKGNFPGRFSGRQFSNSRSEMNVSTLELGDSALYLCASSSGTHGRETQYFGPGTRLLVL.